This T cell receptor (beta chain) came from a study of CD8 T cells in ankylosing spondylitis. Each CDR3 protein is one row after TCRdb ran MiXCR on the 5' RACE reads. Of 200,000 to 250,000 distinct CDR3 sequences in the sample, more than 25% are singletons; the top ten hold approximately 6.6%. This clonotype was observed many times. What it binds is unknown. Germline lookup yields CDR1 MNHNS and CDR2 SASEGT. V lost 5 bases and J 10 bases, leaving 21 bases between the germline ends. The CDR3 runs to 15 residues. Study-level findings and limits: Reported data indicate significant enrichment of disease-linked clones within matched ankylosing spondylitis synovial fluid.

The TCR originated in a male donor with ankylosing spondylitis or in good health (not recorded which). V usage is TRBV6-1 and J usage is TRBJ1-5; D unclear. Sequencing used blood, either unsorted or a sorted T cell fraction (not recorded which). The CDR3 sequence: CASSPGRGLPGPQHF. In DNA, the CDR3 is TGTGCCAGCAGTCCCGGGAGAGGGCTTCCAGGACCCCAGCATTTT.